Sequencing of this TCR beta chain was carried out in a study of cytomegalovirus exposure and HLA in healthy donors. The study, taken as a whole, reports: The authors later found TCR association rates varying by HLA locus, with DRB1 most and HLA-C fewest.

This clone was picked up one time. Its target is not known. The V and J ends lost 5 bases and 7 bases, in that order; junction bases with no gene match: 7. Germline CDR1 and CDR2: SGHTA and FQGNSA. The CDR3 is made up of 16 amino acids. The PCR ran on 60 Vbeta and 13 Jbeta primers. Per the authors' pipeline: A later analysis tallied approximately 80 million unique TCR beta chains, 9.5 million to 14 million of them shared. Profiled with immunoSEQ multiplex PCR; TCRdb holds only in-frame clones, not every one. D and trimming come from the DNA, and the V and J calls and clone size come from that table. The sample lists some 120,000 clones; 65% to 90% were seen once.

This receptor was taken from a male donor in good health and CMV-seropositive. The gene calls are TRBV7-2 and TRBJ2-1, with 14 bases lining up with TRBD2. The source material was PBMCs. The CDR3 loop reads CASSPGTSGRENEQFF. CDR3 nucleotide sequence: TGTGCCAGCAGCCCCGGGACTAGCGGGAGAGAAAATGAGCAGTTCTTC.